This entry is about one T cell receptor beta chain. This sample was included in a study of cytomegalovirus exposure and HLA in healthy donors. Germline assignment: CDR1 SGHNT and CDR2 YYREEE (reference sequence). Trimming pared 0 bases from V and 1 base from J, leaving 8 bases between. There are 14 residues in the CDR3. The PCR was carried out with 60 Vbeta primers and 13 Jbeta primers. This table comes from immunoSEQ multiplex PCR, and its TCRdb copy is limited to in-frame clones, with some not included. The table has around 170,000 clones, around 80% seen once; the top ten hold under 2%. The sample comprised PBMCs. The TCR sequence derives from a woman aged 25 to 39 in good health and CMV-seronegative. The rearrangement joins TRBV5-4 to TRBJ2-7; D might be TRBD1 (6 bases). CDR3 residues: CASSLETGSYEQYF. The CDR3 DNA follows: TGTGCCAGCAGCTTGGAAACAGGGTCCTACGAGCAGTACTTC.